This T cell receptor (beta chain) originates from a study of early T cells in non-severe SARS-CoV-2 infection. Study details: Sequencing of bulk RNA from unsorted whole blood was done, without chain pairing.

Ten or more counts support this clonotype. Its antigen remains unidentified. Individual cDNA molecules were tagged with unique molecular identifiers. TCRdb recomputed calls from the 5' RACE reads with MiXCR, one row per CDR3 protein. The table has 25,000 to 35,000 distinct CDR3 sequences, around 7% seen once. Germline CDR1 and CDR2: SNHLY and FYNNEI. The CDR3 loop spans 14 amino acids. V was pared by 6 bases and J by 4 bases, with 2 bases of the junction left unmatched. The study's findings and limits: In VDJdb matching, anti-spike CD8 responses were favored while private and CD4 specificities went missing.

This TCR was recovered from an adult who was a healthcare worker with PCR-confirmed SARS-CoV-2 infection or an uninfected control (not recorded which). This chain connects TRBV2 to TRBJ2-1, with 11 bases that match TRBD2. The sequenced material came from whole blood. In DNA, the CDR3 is TGTGCCAGCAGGGGACTAGCGGAGTACAATGAGCAGTTCTTC. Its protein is CASRGLAEYNEQFF. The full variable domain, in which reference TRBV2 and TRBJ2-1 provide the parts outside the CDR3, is EPEVTQTPSHQVTQMGQEVILRCVPISNHLYFYWYRQILGQKVEFLVSFYNNEISEKSEIFDDQFSVERPDGSNFTLKIRSTKLEDSAMYFCASRGLAEYNEQFFGPGTRLTVL.